This TCR beta chain was identified in a study of T-cell reconstitution after alpha-beta-depleted transplantation in children. Unique molecular identifiers were incorporated when the TCRbeta library was constructed. TCRdb itself ran the PCR reads through MiXCR, one entry per CDR3 protein. Among under 50,000 distinct CDR3 sequences listed, 9.2% were seen once. This clonotype has ten or more counts. Trimming took 4 bases from V and 2 from J, leaving 15 bases between them. The CDR3 has 15 residues. The germline V gene encodes CDR1 MNHEY and CDR2 SMNVEV (reference sequence). The chain combines TRBV27 with TRBJ2-7; possibly TRBD1 for D (6 bases). This specimen consisted of PBMCs, mostly from graft donor cells, obtained 60 days after TCRalphabeta/CD19-depleted stem cell transplant. The sequence was collected from a male patient aged 2 to 9 who had a stem cell transplant for chronic granulomatous disease, so the T cells may come from the graft donor. The DNA for the CDR3 is TGTGCCAGCAGTTCCCAGGGGACCGCCGCCTACGAGCAGTACTTC. Translated: CASSSQGTAAYEQYF.